This T cell receptor beta chain was observed in a study of T cell changes during pregnancy in multiple sclerosis. This clone was picked up a small number of times. The CDR3 is 14 amino acids. Trimming removed 10 bases from V and 0 bases from J; junction bases left unmatched: 7. The germline V gene encodes CDR1 LNHDA and CDR2 SQIVND (reference sequence). Produced via immunoSEQ multiplex PCR; TCRdb's table is partial and in-frame only. The data contain 35,000 to 40,000 clones, around 90% of them singletons. The rearrangement uses TRBV19 and TRBJ1-1, with 8 bases that match TRBD1. The input for sequencing was CD4+ T cells from peripheral blood mononuclear cells, taken in the second trimester of pregnancy. This sequence was found in a female donor with multiple sclerosis, enrolled in a pregnancy study. The CDR3 region has the DNA TGTGCCACCAAAATGACAGGGGTGAACACTGAAGCTTTCTTT. Translation gives CATKMTGVNTEAFF.